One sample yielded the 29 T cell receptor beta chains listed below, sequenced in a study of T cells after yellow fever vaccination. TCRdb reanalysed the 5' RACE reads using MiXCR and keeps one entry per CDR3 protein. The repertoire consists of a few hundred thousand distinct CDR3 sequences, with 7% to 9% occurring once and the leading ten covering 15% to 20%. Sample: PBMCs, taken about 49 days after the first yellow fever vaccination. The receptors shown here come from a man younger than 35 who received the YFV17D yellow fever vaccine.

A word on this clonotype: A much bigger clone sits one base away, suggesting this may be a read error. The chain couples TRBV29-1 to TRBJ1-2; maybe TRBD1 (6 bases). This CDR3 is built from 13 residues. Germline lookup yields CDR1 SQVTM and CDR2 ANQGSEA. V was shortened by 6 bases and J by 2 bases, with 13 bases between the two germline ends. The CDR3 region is CSVWQGTNYGYTF. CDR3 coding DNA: TGCAGCGTGTGGCAGGGGACGAACTATGGCTACACCTTC.

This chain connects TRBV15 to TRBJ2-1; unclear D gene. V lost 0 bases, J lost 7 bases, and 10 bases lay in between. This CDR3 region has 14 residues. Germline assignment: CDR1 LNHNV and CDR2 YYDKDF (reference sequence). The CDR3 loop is CATSREPDLNEQFF. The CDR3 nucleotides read TGTGCCACCAGCAGAGAACCAGACTTGAATGAGCAGTTCTTC.

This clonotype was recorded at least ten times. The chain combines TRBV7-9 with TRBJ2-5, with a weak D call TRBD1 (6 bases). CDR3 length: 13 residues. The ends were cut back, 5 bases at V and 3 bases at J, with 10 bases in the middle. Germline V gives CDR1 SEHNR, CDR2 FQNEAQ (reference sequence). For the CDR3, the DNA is TGTGCCAGCAGCATCCAGGGGAAAGAGACCCAGTACTTC. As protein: CASSIQGKETQYF.

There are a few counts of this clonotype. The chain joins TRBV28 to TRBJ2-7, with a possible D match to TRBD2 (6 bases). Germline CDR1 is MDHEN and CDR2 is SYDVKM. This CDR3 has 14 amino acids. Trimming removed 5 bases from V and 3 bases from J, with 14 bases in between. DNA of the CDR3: TGTGCCAGCAGTCCCACCGGGACTGGCTACGAGCAGTACGTC. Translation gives CASSPTGTGYEQYV.

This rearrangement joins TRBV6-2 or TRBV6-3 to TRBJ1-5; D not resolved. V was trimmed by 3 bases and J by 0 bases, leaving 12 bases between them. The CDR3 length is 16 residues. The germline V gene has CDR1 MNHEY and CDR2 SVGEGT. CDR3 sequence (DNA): TGTGCCAGCAGTTATTCGAGGTCAAATAGCAATCAGCCCCAGCATTTT. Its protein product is CASSYSRSNSNQPQHF.

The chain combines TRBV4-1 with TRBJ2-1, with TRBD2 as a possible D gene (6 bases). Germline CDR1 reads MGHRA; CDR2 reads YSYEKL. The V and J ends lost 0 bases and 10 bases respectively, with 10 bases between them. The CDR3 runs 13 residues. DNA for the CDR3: TGCGCCAGCAGCCAAGAACTAGCTAAGGAGCAGTTCTTC. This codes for CASSQELAKEQFF.

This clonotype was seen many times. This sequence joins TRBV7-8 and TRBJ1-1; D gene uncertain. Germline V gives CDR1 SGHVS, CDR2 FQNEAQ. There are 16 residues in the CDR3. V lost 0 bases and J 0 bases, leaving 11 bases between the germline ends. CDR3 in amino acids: CASSLANAVMNTEAFF. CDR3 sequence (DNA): TGTGCCAGCAGCTTAGCGAACGCAGTCATGAACACTGAAGCTTTCTTT.

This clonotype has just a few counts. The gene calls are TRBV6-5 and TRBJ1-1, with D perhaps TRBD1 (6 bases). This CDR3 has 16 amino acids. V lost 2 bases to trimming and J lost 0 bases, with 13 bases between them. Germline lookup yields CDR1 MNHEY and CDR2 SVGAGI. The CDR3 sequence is CASSYTLQGLNTEAFF. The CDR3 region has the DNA TGTGCCAGCAGTTACACGTTACAGGGTTTGAACACTGAAGCTTTCTTT.

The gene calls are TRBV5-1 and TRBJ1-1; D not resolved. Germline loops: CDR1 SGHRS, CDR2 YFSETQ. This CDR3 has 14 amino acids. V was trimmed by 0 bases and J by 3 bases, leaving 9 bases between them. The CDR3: CASSLAVRHTEAFF. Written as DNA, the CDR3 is TGCGCCAGCAGCTTGGCGGTCAGGCACACTGAAGCTTTCTTT.

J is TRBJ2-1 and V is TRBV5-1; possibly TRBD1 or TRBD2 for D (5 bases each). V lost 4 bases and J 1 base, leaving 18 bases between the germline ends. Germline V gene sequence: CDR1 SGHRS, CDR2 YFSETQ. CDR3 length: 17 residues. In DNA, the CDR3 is TGCGCCAGCAGCGGATTATTCGGGGCCTTTTCCTACAATGAGCAGTTCTTC. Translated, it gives CASSGLFGAFSYNEQFF.

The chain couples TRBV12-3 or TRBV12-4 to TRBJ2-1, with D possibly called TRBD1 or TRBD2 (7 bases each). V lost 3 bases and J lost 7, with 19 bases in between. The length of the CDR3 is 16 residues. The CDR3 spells CASSLRGQGGGNEQFF. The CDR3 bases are TGTGCCAGCAGTTTGCGGGGGCAGGGGGGAGGAAATGAGCAGTTCTTC.

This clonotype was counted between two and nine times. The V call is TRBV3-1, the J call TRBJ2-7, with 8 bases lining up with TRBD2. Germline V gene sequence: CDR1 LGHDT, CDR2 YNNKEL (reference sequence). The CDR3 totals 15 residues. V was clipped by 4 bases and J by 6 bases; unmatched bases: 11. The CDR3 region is CASSPQKLAGSEQYF. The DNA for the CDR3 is TGTGCCAGCAGCCCCCAGAAGCTAGCGGGTTCCGAGCAGTACTTC.

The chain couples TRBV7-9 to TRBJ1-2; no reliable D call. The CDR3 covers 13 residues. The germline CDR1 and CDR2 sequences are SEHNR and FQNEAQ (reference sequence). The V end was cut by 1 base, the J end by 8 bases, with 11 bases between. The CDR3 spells CASSLVGGFGYTF. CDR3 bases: TGTGCCAGCAGCTTAGTAGGAGGGTTCGGCTACACCTTC.

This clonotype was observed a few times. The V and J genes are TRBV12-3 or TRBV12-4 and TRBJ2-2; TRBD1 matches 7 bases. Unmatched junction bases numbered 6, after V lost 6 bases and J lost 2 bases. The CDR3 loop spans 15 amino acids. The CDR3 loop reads CASSRDRVNTGELFF. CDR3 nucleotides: TGTGCCAGCAGCCGAGACAGGGTAAACACCGGGGAGCTGTTTTTT.

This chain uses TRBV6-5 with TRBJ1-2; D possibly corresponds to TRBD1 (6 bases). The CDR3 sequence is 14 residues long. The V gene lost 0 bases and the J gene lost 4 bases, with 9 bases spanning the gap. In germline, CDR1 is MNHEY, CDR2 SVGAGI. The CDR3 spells CASSYSGRGYGYTF. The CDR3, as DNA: TGTGCCAGCAGTTACTCGGGCAGGGGCTATGGCTACACCTTC.

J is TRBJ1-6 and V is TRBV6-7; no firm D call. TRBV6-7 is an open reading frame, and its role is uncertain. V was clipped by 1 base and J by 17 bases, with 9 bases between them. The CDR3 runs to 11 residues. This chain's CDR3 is CASSYWHEIHF. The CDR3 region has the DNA TGTGCCAGCAGTTACTGGCATGAAATCCACTTT.

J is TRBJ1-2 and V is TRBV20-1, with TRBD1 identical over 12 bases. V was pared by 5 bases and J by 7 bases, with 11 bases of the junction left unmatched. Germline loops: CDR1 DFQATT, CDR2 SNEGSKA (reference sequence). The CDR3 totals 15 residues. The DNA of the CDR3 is TGCAGTGCTCATAGACCGGGACAGGGGGCGTTTGGCTACACCTTC. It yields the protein CSAHRPGQGAFGYTF.

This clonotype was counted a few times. CDR3 protein: CASSELGTSGDIEQFF. The CDR3, as DNA: TGTGCCAGCAGTGAATTGGGGACTAGCGGGGATATTGAGCAGTTCTTC. This sequence joins TRBV25-1 and TRBJ2-1; 13 bases match TRBD2. The germline CDR1 and CDR2 sequences are MGHDK and SYGVNS. The CDR3 covers 16 residues. The V gene end was trimmed by 1 base and the J gene end by 9 bases; junction bases not matched to a gene: 6. Looking up the rest from reference TRBV25-1 and TRBJ2-1 gives the full variable domain: EADIYQTPRYLVIGTGKKITLECSQTMGHDKMYWYQQDPGMELHLIHYSYGVNSTEKGDLSSESTVSRIRTEHFPLTLESARPSHTSQYLCASSELGTSGDIEQFFGPGTRLTVL.

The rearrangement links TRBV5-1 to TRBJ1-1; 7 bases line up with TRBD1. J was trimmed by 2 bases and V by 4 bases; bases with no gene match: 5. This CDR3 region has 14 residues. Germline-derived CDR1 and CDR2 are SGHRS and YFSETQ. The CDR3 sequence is CASSPRGDNTEAFF. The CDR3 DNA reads TGCGCCAGCAGCCCCAGGGGGGACAACACTGAAGCTTTCTTT.

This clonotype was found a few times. The CDR3 DNA sequence: TGCGCCAGCAGCTTGGCGGGGTCACTCATAGAAGATACGCAGTATTTT. This sequence encodes CASSLAGSLIEDTQYF. This rearrangement joins TRBV5-1 to TRBJ2-3; the D gene is possibly TRBD2 (5 bases). This CDR3 has 16 residues. The V end lost 0 bases, the J end lost 5 bases, and 16 bases lay between the germline ends. Germline lookup yields CDR1 SGHRS and CDR2 YFSETQ.

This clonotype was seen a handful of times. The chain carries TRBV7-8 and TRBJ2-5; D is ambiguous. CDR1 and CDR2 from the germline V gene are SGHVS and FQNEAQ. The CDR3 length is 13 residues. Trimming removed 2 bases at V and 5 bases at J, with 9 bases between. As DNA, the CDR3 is TGTGCCAGCAGCTTATTTGCGTGGGAGACCCAGTACTTC. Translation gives CASSLFAWETQYF. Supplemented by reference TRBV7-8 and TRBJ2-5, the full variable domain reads GAGVSQSPRYKVAKRGQDVALRCDPISGHVSLFWYQQALGQGPEFLTYFQNEAQLDKSGLPSDRFFAERPEGSVSTLKIQRTQQEDSAVYLCASSLFAWETQYFGPGTRLLVL.

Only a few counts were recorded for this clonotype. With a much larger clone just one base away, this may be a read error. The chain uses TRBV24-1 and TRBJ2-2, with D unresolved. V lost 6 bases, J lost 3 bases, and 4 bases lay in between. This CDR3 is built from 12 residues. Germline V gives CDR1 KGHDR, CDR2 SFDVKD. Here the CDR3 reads CATSWDTGELFF. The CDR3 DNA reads TGTGCCACCAGTTGGGACACCGGGGAGCTGTTTTTT.

In nucleotides, the CDR3 is TGTGCCAGCCGCCCCGGGGTGCGGGAGACCCAGTACTTC. Translating gives CASRPGVRETQYF. The chain is built from TRBV7-2 and TRBJ2-5, with D perhaps TRBD2 (5 bases). The CDR3 runs to 13 residues. Trimming took 8 bases from V and 5 from J, leaving 15 bases between them. Germline V gives CDR1 SGHTA, CDR2 FQGNSA.

The CDR3 nucleotides read TGTGCCACAGGCGGGGGTGGGTATGGCTACACCTTC. This encodes CATGGGGYGYTF. V usage is TRBV27 and J usage is TRBJ1-2; a weak D match, TRBD1 (5 bases). This CDR3 region has 12 residues. Germline-derived CDR1 and CDR2 are MNHEY and SMNVEV (reference sequence). V was shortened by 10 bases and J by 5 bases, with 14 bases between the two germline ends.

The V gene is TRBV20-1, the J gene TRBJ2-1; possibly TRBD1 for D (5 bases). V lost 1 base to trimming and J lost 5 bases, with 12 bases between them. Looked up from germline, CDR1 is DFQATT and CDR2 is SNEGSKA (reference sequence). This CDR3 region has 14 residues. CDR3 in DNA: TGCAGTGCTAGAGCCCCTTCCAGGGACAATGAGCAGTTCTTC. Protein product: CSARAPSRDNEQFF.

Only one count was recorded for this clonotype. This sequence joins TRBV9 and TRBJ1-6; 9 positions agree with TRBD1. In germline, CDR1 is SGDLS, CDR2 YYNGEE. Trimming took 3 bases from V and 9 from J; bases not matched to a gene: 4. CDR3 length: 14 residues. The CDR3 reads CASSASGQGSPLHF. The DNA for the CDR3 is TGTGCCAGCAGCGCGTCGGGACAGGGTTCACCCCTCCACTTT.

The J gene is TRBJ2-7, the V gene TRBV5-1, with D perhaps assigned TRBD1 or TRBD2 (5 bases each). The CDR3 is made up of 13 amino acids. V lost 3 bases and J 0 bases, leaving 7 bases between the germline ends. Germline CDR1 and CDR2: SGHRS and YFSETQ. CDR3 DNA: TGCGCCAGCAGCTGGGACGCCTCCTACGAGCAGTACTTC. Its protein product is CASSWDASYEQYF. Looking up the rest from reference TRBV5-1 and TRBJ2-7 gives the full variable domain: KAGVTQTPRYLIKTRGQQVTLSCSPISGHRSVSWYQQTPGQGLQFLFEYFSETQRNKGNFPGRFSGRQFSNSRSEMNVSTLELGDSALYLCASSWDASYEQYFGPGTRLTVT.

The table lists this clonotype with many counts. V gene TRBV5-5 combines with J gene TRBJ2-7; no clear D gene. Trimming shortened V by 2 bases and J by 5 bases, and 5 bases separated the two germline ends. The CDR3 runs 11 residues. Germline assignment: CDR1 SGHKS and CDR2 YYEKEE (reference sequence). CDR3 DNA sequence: TGTGCCAGCAGCTTTCGGGACGAGCAGTACGTC. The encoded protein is CASSFRDEQYV.

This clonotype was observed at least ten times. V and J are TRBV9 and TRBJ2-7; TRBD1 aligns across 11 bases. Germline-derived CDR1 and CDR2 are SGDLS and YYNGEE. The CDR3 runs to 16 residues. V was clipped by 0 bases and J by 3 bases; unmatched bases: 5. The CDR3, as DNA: TGTGCCAGCAGCGTAGCTGGGGGACAGGGGGACTACGAGCAGTACTTC. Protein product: CASSVAGGQGDYEQYF.